This is a list of T cell receptor beta chains from one sample in a study of CD8+ T cells in alopecia areata. The assay was immunoSEQ multiplex PCR, and TCRdb's table has in-frame clones only and misses some. The sample lists around 100,000 clones; less than 75% were seen once. Here the sequenced sample was CD8+ T cells sorted from blood, taken at week 24, from a patient treated with tofacitinib. The receptors come from a human donor with alopecia areata. The CDR3 runs from the conserved cysteine through the conserved F or W. A D gene is named only where the DNA matches it firmly. Size tells how often a clone was seen (once, few, many) or the class of an expanded clone, and some rows leave it out.

j_call,clone_size,d_call,v_call,cdr3_nt,cdr3_aa
TRBJ2-7,-,-,TRBV30,TGTGCCTGGAGACTGGACAGAGCCTACGAGCAGTACTTC,CAWRLDRAYEQYF
TRBJ1-1,few,TRBD1,TRBV7-9,TGTGCCAGCAGCTCTTGGACAGGGGCTGACACTGAAGCTTTCTTT,CASSSWTGADTEAFF
TRBJ1-1,-,-,TRBV4-3,TGCGCCAGCAGCCAAGATTCAACAGGGCCCACTGAAGCTTTCTTT,CASSQDSTGPTEAFF
TRBJ2-1,once,-,TRBV30,TGTGCCTGGAGTGCAAGCTTAGATGAGCAGTTCTTC,CAWSASLDEQFF
TRBJ2-2,few,-,TRBV29-1,TGCAGCGTGATGGATGTAGGGGAGCTGTTTTTT,CSVMDVGELFF
TRBJ2-7,-,-,TRBV2,TGTGCCAGCAGTGACGGCGGAAACTACGAGCAGTACTTC,CASSDGGNYEQYF
TRBJ1-4,-,-,TRBV14,TGTGCCAGCAGCCAAGCCACGGGCAGGATTAATGAAAAACTGTTTTTT,CASSQATGRINEKLFF
TRBJ2-3,few,TRBD2,TRBV2,TGTGCCAGCAGGGGGACTAGCGTGATTCGAACAGATACGCAGTATTTT,CASRGTSVIRTDTQYF
TRBJ2-1,few,TRBD2,TRBV7-8,TGTGCCAGCAGCTTAGGATTAGCGGGGGGCTACAATGAGCAGTTCTTC,CASSLGLAGGYNEQFF
TRBJ2-5,few,TRBD2,TRBV2,TGTGCCAGCAGTGAATCGGCGGGGGGGCCCGGAGAGACCCAGTACTTC,CASSESAGGPGETQYF
TRBJ2-7,-,-,TRBV5-6,TGTGCCAGCAGCTTGGGGACACCTTACGAGCAGTACTTC,CASSLGTPYEQYF
TRBJ2-3,-,-,TRBV14,TGTGCCAGCAGCCACCTAGCCCCAGATACGCAGTATTTT,CASSHLAPDTQYF